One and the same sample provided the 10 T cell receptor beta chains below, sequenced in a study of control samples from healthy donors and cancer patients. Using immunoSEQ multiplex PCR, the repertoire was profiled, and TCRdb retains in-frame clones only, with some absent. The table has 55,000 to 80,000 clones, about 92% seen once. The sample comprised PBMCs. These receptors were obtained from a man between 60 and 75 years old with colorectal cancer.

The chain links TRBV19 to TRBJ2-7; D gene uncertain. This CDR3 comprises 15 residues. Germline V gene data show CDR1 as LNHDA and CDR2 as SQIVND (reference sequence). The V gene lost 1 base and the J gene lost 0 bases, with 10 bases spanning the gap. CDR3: CASSIGNSISYEQYF. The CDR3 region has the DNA TGTGCCAGTAGTATAGGTAACAGTATCTCCTACGAGCAGTACTTC.

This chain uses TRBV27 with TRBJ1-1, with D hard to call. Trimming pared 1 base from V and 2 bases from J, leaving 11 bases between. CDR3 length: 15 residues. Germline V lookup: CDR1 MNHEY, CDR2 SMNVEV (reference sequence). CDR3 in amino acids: CASSLFGGPNTEAFF. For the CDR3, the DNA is TGTGCCAGCAGTTTATTCGGAGGCCCCAACACTGAAGCTTTCTTT.

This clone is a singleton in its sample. The DNA for the CDR3 is TGTGCCAGCTCATCCACAGGGATCGCAGATACGCAGTATTTT. Its translation is CASSSTGIADTQYF. The V call is TRBV18, the J call TRBJ2-3, with D possibly matching TRBD1 (6 bases). CDR1 KGHSH and CDR2 LQKENI come from the germline V gene. With 5 bases removed from V and 4 bases from J, the gap between germline ends came to 13 bases. This CDR3 region has 14 residues.

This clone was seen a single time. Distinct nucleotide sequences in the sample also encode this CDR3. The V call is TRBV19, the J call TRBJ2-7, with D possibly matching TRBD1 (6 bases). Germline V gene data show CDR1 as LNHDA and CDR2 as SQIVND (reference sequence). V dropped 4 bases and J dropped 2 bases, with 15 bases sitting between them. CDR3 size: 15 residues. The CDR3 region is CASSTPGTPTYEQYF. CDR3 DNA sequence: TGTGCCAGTAGTACACCCGGGACACCTACCTACGAGCAGTACTTC.

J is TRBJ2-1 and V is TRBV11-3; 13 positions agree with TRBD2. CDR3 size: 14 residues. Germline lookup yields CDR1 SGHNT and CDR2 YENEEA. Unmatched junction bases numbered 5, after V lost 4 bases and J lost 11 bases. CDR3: CASSSLGTSGKQFF. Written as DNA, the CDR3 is TGTGCCAGCAGCTCCCTCGGGACTAGCGGGAAGCAGTTCTTC.

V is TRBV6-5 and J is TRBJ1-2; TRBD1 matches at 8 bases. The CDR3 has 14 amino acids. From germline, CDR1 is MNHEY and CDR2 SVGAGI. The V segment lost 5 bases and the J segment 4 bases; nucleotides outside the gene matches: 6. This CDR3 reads CASSQRRGPYGYTF. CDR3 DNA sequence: TGTGCCAGCAGTCAGCGCAGGGGGCCCTATGGCTACACCTTC.

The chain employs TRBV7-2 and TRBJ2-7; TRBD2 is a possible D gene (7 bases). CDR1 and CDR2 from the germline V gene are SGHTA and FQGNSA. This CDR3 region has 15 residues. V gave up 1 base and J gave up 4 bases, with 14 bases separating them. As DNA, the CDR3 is TGTGCCAGCAGCTTAGTCGCGGGGGACATATACGAGCAGTACTTC. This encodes CASSLVAGDIYEQYF.

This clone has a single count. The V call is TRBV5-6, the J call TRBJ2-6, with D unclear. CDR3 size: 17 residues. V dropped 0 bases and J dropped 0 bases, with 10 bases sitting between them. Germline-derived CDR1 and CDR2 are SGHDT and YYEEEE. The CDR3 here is CASSLAAGLSGANVLTF. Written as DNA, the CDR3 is TGTGCCAGCAGCTTGGCCGCAGGTCTCTCTGGGGCCAACGTCCTGACTTTC.

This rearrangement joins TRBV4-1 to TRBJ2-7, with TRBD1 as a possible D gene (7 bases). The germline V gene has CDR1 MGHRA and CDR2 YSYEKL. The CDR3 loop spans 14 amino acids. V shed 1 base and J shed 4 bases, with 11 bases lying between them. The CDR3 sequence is CASSQGPGGYEQYF. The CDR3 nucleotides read TGCGCCAGCAGCCAAGGGCCAGGGGGGTACGAGCAGTACTTC.

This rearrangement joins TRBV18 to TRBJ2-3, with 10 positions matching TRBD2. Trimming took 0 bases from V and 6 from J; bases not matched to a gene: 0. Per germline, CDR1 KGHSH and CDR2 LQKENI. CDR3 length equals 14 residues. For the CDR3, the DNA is TGTGCCAGCTCACCACCGGGACTAGCGGATACGCAGTATTTT. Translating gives CASSPPGLADTQYF.